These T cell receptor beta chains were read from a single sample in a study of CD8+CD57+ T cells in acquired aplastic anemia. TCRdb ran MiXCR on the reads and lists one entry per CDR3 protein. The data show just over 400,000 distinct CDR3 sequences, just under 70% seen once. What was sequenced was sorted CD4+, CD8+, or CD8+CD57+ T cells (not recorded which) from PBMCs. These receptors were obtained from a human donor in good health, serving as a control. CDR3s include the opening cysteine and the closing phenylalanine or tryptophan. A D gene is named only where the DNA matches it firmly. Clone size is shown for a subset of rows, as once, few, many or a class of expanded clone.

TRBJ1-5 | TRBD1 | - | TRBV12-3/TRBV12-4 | CATIKTGQGQPQHF | TGTGCCACTATTAAAACGGGACAGGGGCAGCCCCAGCATTTT
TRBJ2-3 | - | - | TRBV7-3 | CASRQEPNPDTQYF | TGTGCCAGCAGACAGGAGCCTAATCCAGATACGCAGTATTTT
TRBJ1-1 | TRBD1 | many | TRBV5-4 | CASSQRTGGNTEAFF | TGTGCCAGCAGCCAGAGGACAGGGGGCAACACTGAAGCTTTCTTT
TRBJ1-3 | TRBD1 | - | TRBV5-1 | CASSGGGLSGNTIYF | TGCGCCAGCAGCGGAGGGGGCTTGTCTGGAAACACCATATATTTT
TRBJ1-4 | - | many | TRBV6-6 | CASRQGEEKLFF | TGTGCCAGCAGGCAGGGTGAGGAAAAACTGTTTTTT
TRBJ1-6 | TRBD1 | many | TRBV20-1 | CSASPNGQGLHNSPLHF | TGCAGTGCTAGTCCGAATGGACAGGGCCTACATAATTCACCCCTCCACTTT
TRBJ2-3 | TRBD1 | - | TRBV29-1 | CSVLRGTTDTQYF | TGCAGCGTTCTCAGGGGGACCACAGATACGCAGTATTTT
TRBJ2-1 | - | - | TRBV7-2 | CASSPRGRASSEEFF | TGTGCCAGCAGCCCCCGAGGACGGGCGAGCAGTGAGGAGTTCTTC
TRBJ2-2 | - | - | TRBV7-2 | CASSYPSAGDNPGELFF | TGTGCCAGCAGTTACCCATCGGCGGGGGACAACCCCGGGGAGCTGTTTTTT
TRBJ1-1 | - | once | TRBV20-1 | CSGRDTGSAEAFF | TGCAGTGGTAGAGACACAGGGTCAGCTGAAGCTTTCTTT
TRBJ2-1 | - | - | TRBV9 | CASSPTFGGGSEEFF | -
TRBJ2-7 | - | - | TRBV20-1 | CSAIRGADGEYF | TGCAGTGCTATTCGTGGGGCCGACGGGGAGTACTTC
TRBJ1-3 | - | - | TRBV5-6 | CASSLAAGNTIYF | TGTGCCAGCAGCTTAGCGGCAGGAAACACCATATATTTT
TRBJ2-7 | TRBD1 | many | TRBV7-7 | CASSLDRGDEQYF | TGTGCTAGCAGCTTAGACAGGGGAGACGAGCAGTACTTC
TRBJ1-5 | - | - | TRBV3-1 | CASSHQEDQPQHF | TGTGCCAGCAGCCACCAGGAGGATCAGCCCCAGCATTTT
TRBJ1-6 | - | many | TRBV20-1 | CSARWGGAYNSPLHF | TGCAGTGCTCGCTGGGGTGGGGCCTATAATTCACCCCTCCACTTT
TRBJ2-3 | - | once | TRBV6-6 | CASSLTEWVGTDTQYF | TGTGCCAGCAGTTTGACCGAGTGGGTTGGCACAGATACGCAGTATTTT
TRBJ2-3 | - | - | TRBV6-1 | CASSGLYAPDTQYF | TGCGCCAGCTCGGGACTCTACGCTCCGGATACGCAGTATTTT
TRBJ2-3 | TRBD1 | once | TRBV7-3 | CASSHTGGGIEAFYF | TGTGCCAGCAGCCACACAGGGGGCGGCATTGAAGCTTTCTATTTT
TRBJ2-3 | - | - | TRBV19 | CASSISGTDTQYF | TGTGCCAGTAGTATCTCCGGCACAGATACGCAGTATTTT
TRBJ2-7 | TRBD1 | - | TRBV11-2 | CASSVADRVYEQYF | TGTGCCAGCAGCGTAGCCGACAGGGTCTACGAGCAGTACTTC
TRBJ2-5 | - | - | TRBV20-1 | CSAIGPTATQYF | TGCAGTGCTATAGGGCCGACAGCGACCCAGTACTTC
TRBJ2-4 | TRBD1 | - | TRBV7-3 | CASSDRTGGEGLAKNIQYF | TGTGCCAGCAGCGATCGGACAGGGGGCGAGGGCCTAGCCAAAAACATTCAGTACTTC
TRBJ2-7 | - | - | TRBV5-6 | CASGPRGYEQYF | TGTGCCAGCGGCCCTCGGGGGTACGAGCAGTACTTC
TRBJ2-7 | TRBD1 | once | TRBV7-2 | CASSAHSTGVGEQYF | TGTGCCAGCAGCGCGCACTCGACAGGGGTCGGCGAGCAGTACTTC
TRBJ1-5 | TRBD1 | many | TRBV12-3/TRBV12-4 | CASSDRGQPQHF | TGTGCCAGCAGTGACAGGGGTCAGCCCCAGCATTTT
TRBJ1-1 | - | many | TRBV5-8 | CASSLGGGEWTEAFF | TGTGCCAGCAGCTTGGGGGGCGGGGAGTGGACTGAAGCTTTCTTT
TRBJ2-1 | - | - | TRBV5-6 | CASSLGPTYNEQFF | TGTGCCAGCAGCTTAGGGCCAACATACAATGAGCAGTTCTTC
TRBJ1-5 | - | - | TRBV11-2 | CASSRGTSNQPQHF | TGTGCCAGCAGCAGAGGAACTAGCAATCAGCCCCAGCATTTT
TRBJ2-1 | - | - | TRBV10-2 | CAISLDSPYYEQFF | TGCGCCATCAGCCTAGACAGCCCCTACTATGAGCAGTTCTTC
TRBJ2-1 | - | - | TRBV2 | CASRPTEYGQFF | TGTGCCAGCAGGCCTACGGAATATGGGCAGTTCTTC
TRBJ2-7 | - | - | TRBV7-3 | CASSLVAGYGQYF | TGTGCCAGCAGCTTGGTGGCAGGCTACGGGCAGTACTTC
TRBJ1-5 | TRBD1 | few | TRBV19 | CATGDRGPMPQHF | TGTGCCACGGGGGACAGGGGGCCGATGCCCCAGCATTTT
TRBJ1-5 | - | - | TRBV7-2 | CASRRGWDQQQHF | TGTGCCAGCAGAAGAGGGTGGGATCAGCAGCAGCATTTT
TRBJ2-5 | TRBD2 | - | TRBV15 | CATSRATGLAGAETQYF | TGTGCCACCAGCAGAGCTACGGGACTAGCGGGGGCTGAGACCCAGTACTTC
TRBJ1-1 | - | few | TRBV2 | CASAQGALNTEAFF | TGTGCCAGCGCTCAGGGAGCTCTGAACACTGAAGCTTTCTTT
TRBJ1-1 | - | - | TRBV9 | CASSPEAFF | TGTGCCAGCAGCCCTGAAGCTTTCTTT
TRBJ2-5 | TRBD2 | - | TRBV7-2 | CASSIAGGPDTQYTQYF | TGTGCCAGCAGCATAGCGGGGGGCCCAGATACGCAGTATACCCAGTACTTC
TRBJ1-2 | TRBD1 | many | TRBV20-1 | CSAKEGQGAYYGYTF | TGCAGTGCCAAGGAGGGACAGGGGGCGTACTATGGCTACACCTTC
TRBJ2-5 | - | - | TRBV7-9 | CASSSPIMPEPHGF | TGTGCCAGCAGCTCCCCCATCATGCCCGAGCCTCATGGCTTC
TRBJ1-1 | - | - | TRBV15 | CATSRGGRNSALYF | TGTGCCACCAGCAGGGGGGGGCGCAATTCCGCCCTTTACTTT
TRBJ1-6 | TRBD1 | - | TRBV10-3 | CAISAGQTYNSPLHF | TGTGCCATCAGTGCGGGACAGACCTATAATTCACCCCTCCACTTT
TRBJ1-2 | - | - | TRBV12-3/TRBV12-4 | CASSLRHNYGYTF | TGTGCCAGCAGTTTAAGACATAACTATGGCTACACCTTC
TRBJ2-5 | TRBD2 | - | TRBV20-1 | CSAGGKPYFAQYF | TGCAGTGCCGGGGGGAAGCCGTACTTCGCCCAGTACTTC
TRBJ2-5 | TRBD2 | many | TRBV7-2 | CASSSRSGGGAQETQYF | TGTGCCAGCAGCTCGCGTTCTGGCGGGGGGGCCCAAGAGACCCAGTACTTC
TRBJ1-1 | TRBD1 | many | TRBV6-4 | CASKGQAHTEAFF | TGTGCCAGCAAGGGACAGGCCCATACTGAAGCTTTCTTT